This record concerns one T cell receptor (beta chain) sequence. Its specificity is unknown. The data are from a study of PD-1 blockade in classical Hodgkin lymphoma. General observations from the study: At baseline, newly diagnosed patients reportedly showed less TCR diversity than healthy donors.

The method was immunoSEQ multiplex PCR; TCRdb's version includes in-frame clones alone and lacks a portion of them. The sample lists about 4,000 clones; about 82% were seen once. Relapses following autologous stem cell transplantation were seen in all patients, with brentuximab vedotin exposure varying. Germline V lookup: CDR1 MNHNS, CDR2 SASEGT. The CDR3 is 15 amino acids. Trimming pared 6 bases from V and 9 bases from J, leaving 18 bases between. Here the sequenced sample was peripheral blood mononuclear cells (PBMCs), taken at baseline. The sequence derives from a human donor with classical Hodgkin lymphoma. The rearrangement uses TRBV6-1 and TRBJ1-6; no reliable D call. This chain's CDR3 is CASSPSRVSSSPLHF. As DNA, the CDR3 is TGTGCCAGCAGCCCATCGCGGGTCAGCTCTTCACCCCTCCACTTT.